Presented here are 5 T cell receptor beta chains from one specimen sequenced in a study of cytomegalovirus exposure and HLA in healthy donors. In the PCR, 60 Vbeta and 13 Jbeta primers were used. Measured with immunoSEQ multiplex PCR; TCRdb has only the in-frame clones, and not every one. This sample's clone table lists roughly 80,000 clones. Sequencing was performed on PBMCs. These receptors were taken from a man aged 45-65 years in good health and CMV-seropositive.

The V call is TRBV28, the J call TRBJ1-4, with TRBD1 identical over 8 bases. The CDR3 has 16 residues. J was trimmed by 6 bases and V by 3 bases; bases with no gene match: 9. Per the germline V gene, CDR1 is MDHEN and CDR2 is SYDVKM. The CDR3 is CASSLGQGAGDEKLFF. The CDR3 DNA reads as TGTGCCAGCAGTTTGGGGCAGGGGGCGGGAGATGAAAAACTGTTTTTT.

V gene TRBV29-1 combines with J gene TRBJ2-3; 7 bases fit TRBD1. The CDR3 extends over 12 amino acids. Germline V gene lookup returns CDR1 SQVTM and CDR2 ANQGSEA. V shed 8 bases and J 6 bases; nucleotides not matched to a gene: 8. Here the CDR3 reads CSLRQGKDTQYF. DNA for the CDR3: TGCAGCCTACGACAGGGAAAGGATACGCAGTATTTT.

This rearrangement joins TRBV29-1 to TRBJ1-6; 10 bases match TRBD1. This CDR3 region has 13 residues. Trimming cost V 4 bases and J 10 bases; bases outside gene matches: 4. Per the germline V gene, CDR1 is SQVTM and CDR2 is ANQGSEA. Here the CDR3 reads CSVGRDRGSPLHF. The CDR3 DNA reads as TGCAGCGTTGGACGGGACAGGGGATCACCCCTCCACTTT. The full variable domain, rest sourced from reference TRBV29-1 and TRBJ1-6, is SAVISQKPSRDICQRGTSLTIQCQVDSQVTMMFWYRQQPGQSLTLIATANQGSEATYESGFVIDKFPISRPNLTFSTLTVSNMSPEDSSIYLCSVGRDRGSPLHFGNGTRLTVT.

The gene calls are TRBV27 and TRBJ2-3, with a weak D call TRBD1 (7 bases). Germline CDR1 reads MNHEY; CDR2 reads SMNVEV (reference sequence). Deletions cut 6 bases from V and 4 bases from J, with 11 bases between. The CDR3 runs to 13 residues. The CDR3 sequence is CASSRGDPDTQYF. The CDR3 DNA reads as TGTGCCAGCAGCAGGGGGGATCCAGATACGCAGTATTTT.

DNA of the CDR3: TGTGCCAGCGTCTCTAGCGGGGCCTACGAGCAGTACTTC. Its protein is CASVSSGAYEQYF. The V gene is TRBV2, the J gene TRBJ2-7, with TRBD2 identical over 9 bases. Per germline, CDR1 SNHLY and CDR2 FYNNEI. The CDR3 runs to 13 residues. V lost 8 bases, J lost 2 bases, and 4 bases stayed unmatched.